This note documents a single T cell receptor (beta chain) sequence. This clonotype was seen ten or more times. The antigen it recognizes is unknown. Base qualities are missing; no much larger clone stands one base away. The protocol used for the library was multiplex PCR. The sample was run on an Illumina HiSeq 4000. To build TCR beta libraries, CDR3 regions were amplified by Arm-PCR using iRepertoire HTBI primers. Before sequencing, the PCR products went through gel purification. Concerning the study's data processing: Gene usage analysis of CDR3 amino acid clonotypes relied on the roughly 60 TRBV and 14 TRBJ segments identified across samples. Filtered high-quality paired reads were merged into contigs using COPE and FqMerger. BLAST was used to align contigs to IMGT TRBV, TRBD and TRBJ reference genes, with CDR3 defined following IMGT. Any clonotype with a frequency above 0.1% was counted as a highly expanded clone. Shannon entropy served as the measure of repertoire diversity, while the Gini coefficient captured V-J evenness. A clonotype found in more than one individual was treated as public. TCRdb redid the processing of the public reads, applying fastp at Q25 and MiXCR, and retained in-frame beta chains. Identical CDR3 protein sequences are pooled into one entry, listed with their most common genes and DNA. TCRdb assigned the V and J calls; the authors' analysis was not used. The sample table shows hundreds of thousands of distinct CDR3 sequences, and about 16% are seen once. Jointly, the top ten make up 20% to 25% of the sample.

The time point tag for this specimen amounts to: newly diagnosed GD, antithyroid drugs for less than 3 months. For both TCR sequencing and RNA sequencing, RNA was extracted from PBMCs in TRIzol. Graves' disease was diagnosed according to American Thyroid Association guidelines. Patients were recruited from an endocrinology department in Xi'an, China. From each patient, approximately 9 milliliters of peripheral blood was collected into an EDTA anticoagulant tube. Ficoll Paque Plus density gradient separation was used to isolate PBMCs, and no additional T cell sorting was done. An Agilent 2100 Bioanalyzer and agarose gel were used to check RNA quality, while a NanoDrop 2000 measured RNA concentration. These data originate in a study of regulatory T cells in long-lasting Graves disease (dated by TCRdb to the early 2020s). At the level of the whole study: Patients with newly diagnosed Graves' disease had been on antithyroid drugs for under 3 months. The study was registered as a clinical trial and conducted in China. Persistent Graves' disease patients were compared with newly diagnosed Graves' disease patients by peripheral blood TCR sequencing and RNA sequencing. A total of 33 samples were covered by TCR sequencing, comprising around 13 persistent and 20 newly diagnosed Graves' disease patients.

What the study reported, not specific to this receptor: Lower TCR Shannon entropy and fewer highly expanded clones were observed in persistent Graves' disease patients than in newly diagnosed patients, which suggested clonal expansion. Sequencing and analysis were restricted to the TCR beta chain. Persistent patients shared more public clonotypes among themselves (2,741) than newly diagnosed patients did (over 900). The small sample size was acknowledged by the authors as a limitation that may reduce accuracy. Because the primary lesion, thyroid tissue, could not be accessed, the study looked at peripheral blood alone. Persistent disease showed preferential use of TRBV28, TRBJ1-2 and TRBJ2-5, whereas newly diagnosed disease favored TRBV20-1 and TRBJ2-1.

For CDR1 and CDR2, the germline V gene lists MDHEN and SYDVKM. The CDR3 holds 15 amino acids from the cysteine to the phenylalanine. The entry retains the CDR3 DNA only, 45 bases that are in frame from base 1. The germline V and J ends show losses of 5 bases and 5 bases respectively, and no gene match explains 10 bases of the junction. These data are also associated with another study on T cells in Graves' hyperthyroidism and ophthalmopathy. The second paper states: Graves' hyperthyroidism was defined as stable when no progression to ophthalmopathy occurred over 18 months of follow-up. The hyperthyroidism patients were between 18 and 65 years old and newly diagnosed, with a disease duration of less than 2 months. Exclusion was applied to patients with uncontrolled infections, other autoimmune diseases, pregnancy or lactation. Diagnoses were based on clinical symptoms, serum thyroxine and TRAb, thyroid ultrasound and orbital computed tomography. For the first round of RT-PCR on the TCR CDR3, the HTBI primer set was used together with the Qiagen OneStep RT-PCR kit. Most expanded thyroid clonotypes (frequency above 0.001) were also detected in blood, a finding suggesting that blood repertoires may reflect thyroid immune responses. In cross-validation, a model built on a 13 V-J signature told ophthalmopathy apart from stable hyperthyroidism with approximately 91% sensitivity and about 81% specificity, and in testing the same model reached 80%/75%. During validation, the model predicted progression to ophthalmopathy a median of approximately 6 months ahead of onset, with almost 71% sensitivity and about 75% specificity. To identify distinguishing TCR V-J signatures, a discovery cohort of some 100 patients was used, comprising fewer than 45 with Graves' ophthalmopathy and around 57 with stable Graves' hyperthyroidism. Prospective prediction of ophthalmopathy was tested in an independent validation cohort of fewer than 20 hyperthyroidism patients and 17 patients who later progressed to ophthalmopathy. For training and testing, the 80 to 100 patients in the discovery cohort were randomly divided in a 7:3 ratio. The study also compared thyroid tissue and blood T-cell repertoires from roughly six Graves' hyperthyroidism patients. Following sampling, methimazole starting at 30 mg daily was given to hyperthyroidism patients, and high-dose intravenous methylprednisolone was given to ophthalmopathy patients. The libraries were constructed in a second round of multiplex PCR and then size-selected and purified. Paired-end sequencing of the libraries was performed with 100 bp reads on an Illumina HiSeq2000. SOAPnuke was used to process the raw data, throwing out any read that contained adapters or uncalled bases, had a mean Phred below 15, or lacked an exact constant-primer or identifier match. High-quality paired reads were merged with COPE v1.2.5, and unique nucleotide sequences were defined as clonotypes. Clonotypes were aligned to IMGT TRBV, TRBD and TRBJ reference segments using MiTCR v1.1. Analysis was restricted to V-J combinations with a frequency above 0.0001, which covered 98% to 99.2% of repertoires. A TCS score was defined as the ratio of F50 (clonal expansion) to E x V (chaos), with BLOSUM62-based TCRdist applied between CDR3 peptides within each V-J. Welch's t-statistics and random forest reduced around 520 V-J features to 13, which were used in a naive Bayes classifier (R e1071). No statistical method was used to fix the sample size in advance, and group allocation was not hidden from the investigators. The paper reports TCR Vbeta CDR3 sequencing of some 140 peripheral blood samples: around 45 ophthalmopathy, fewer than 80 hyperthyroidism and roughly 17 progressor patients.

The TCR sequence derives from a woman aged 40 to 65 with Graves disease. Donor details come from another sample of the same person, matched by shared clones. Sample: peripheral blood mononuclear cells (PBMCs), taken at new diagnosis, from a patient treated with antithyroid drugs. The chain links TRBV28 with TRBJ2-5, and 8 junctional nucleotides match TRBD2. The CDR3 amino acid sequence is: CASSLGLAVGETQYF. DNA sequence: TGTGCCAGCAGTCTCGGACTAGCTGTAGGGGAGACCCAGTACTTC.